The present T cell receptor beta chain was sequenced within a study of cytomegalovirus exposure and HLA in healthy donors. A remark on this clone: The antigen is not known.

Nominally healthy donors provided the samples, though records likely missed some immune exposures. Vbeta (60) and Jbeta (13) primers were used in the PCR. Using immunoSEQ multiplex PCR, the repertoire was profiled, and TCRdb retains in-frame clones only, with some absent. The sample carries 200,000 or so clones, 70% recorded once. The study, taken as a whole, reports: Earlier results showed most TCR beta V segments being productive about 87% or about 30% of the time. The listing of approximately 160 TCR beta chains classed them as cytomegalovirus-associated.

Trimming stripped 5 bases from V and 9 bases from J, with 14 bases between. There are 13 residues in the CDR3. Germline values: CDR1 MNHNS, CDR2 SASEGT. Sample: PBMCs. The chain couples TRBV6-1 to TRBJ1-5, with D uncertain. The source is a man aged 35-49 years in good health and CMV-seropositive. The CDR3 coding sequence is TGTGCCAGCAGTTATGGGGAGGCCCTGCCCCAGCATTTT. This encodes CASSYGEALPQHF.